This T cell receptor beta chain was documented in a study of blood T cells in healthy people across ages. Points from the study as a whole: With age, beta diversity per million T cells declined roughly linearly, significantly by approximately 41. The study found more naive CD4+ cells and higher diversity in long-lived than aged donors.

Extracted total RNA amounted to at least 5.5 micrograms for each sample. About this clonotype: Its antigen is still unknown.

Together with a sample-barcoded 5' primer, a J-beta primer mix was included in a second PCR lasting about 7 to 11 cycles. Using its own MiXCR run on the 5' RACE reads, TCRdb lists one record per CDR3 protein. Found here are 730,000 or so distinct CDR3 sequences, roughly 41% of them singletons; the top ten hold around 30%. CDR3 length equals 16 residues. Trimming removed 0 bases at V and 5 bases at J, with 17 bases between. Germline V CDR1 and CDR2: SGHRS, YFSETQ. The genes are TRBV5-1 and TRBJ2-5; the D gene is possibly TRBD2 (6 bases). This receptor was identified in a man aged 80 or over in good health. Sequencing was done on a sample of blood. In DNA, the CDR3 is TGCGCCAGCAGCTTGGCCGGAGGGTTCACGGGGGAGACCCAGTACTTC. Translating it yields CASSLAGGFTGETQYF.